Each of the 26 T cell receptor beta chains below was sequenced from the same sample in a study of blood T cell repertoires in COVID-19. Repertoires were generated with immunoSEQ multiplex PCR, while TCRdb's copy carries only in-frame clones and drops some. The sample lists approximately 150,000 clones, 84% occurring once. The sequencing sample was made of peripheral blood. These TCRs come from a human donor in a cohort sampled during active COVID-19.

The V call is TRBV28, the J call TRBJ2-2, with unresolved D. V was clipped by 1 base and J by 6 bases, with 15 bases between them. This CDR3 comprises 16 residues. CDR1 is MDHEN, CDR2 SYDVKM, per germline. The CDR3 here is CASSLYRGDPPGELFF. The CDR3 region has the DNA TGTGCCAGCAGTTTATATAGAGGAGACCCACCCGGGGAGCTGTTTTTT.

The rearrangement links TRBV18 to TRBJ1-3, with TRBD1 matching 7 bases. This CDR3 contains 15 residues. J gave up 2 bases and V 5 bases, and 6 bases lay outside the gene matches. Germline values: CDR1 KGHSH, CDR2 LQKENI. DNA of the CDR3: TGTGCCAGCTCATACAGGGGAATGGCTGGAAACACCATATATTTT. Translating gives CASSYRGMAGNTIYF.

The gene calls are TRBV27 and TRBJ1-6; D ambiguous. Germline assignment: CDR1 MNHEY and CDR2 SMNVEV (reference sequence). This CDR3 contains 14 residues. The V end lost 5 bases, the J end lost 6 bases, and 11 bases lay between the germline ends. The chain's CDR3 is CASSSLGLNSPLHF. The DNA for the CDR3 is TGTGCCAGCAGTAGCCTAGGTCTTAATTCACCCCTCCACTTT.

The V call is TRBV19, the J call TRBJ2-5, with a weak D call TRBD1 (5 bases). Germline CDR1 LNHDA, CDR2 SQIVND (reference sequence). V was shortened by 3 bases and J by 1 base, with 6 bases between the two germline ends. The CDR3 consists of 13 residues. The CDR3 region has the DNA TGTGCCAGTAGTATTACAGGCCAAGAGACCCAGTACTTC. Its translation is CASSITGQETQYF.

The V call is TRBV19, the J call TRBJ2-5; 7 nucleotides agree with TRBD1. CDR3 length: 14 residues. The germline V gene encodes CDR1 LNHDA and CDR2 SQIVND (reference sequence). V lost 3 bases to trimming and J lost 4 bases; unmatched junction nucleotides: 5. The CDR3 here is CASSMLGDRETQYF. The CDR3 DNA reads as TGTGCCAGTAGTATGTTGGGGGACAGAGAGACCCAGTACTTC.

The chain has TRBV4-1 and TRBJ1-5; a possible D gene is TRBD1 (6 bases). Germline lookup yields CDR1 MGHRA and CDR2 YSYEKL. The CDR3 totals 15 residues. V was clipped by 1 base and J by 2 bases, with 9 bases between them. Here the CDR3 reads CASSQGAGGNQPQHF. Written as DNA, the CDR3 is TGCGCCAGCAGCCAAGGGGCAGGGGGCAATCAGCCCCAGCATTTT.

CDR3 loop: CASSDQGNYGYTF. For the CDR3, the DNA is TGTGCCAGCAGTGATCAGGGTAACTATGGCTACACCTTC. V and J are TRBV6-1 and TRBJ1-2; weak D call: TRBD1 (5 bases). V lost 3 bases and J 1 base, leaving 6 bases between the germline ends. CDR1 is MNHNS, CDR2 SASEGT, per germline. The CDR3 sequence is 13 residues long.

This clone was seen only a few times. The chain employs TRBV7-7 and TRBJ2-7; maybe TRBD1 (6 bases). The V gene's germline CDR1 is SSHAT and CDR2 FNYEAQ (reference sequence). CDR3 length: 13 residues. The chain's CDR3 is CASSFNREIEQYV. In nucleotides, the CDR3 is TGTGCTAGCAGCTTTAACAGGGAAATCGAGCAGTACGTC.

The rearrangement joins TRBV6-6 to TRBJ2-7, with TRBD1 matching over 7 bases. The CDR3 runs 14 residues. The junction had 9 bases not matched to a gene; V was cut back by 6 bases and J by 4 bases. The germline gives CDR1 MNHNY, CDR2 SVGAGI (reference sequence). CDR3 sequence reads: CASSILGTVYEQYV. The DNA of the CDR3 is TGTGCCAGCAGCATCCTGGGGACAGTGTACGAGCAGTACGTC.

The CDR3 DNA sequence: TGTGCCAGTAGTCTCACCGGGGAGCTGTTTTTT. Protein: CASSLTGELFF. The chain combines TRBV19 with TRBJ2-2; D is ambiguous. From germline, CDR1 is LNHDA and CDR2 SQIVND (reference sequence). V gave up 5 bases and J gave up 4 bases, with 2 bases separating them. The CDR3 is 11 amino acids.

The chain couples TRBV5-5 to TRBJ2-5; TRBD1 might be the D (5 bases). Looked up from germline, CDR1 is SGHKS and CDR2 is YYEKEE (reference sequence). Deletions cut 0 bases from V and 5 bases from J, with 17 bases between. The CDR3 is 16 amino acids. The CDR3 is CASSLEGYYLGETQYF. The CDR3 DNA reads TGTGCCAGCAGCTTGGAGGGGTATTATCTGGGGGAGACCCAGTACTTC.

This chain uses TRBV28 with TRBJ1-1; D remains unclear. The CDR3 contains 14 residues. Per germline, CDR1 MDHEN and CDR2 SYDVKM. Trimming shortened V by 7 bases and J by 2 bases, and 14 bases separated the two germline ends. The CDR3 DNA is TGTGCCAGCACCGAAGAGGGAGTCAACACTGAAGCTTTCTTT. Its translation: CASTEEGVNTEAFF. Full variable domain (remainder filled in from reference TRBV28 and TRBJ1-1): DVKVTQSSRYLVKRTGEKVFLECVQDMDHENMFWYRQDPGLGLRLIYFSYDVKMKEKGDIPEGYSVSREKKERFSLILESASTNQTSMYLCASTEEGVNTEAFFGQGTRLTVV.

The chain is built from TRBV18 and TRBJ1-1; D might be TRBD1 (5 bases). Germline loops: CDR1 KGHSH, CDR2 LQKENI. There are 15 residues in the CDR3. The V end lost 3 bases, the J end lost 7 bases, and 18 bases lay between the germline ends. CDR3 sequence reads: CASSPSTVVRNEAFF. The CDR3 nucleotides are TGTGCCAGCTCACCGTCGACAGTGGTACGTAATGAAGCTTTCTTT.

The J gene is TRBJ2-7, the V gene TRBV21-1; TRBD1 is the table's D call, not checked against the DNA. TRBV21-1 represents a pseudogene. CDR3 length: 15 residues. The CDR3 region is CASSKWDRGLHEQYF. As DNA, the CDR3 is TGTGCCAGCAGCAAATGGGACAGGGGGCTCCACGAGCAGTACTTC.

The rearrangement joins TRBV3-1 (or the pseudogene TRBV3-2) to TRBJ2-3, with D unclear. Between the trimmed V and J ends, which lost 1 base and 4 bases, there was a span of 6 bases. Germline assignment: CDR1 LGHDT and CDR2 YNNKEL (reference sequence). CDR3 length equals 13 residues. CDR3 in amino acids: CASSQVSADTQYF. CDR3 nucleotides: TGTGCCAGCAGCCAAGTTTCAGCAGATACGCAGTATTTT.

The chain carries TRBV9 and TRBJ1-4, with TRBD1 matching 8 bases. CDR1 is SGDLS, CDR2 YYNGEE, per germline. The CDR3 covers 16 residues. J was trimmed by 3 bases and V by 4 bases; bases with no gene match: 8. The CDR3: CASSPQGALANEKLFF. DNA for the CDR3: TGTGCCAGCAGCCCTCAGGGGGCTTTGGCTAATGAAAAACTGTTTTTT.

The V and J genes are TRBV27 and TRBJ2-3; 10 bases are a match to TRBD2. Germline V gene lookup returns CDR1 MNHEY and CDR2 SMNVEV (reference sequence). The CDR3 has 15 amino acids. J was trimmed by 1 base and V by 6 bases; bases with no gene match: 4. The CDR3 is CASRERGGRTDTQYF. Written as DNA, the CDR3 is TGTGCCAGCAGAGAGCGGGGGGGTCGCACAGATACGCAGTATTTT.

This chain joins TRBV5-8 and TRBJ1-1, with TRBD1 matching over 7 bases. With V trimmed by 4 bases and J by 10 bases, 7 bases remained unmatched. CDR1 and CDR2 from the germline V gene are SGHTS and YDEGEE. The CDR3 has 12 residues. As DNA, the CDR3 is TGTGCCAGCAGCCTGAGACAGGGCGGAGCTTTCTTT. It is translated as CASSLRQGGAFF.

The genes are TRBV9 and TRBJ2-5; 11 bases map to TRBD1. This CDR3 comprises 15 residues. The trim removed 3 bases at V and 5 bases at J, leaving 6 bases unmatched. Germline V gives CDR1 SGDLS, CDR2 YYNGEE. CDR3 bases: TGTGCCAGCAGCGCCCGGACAGGGGGCCTGGAGACCCAGTACTTC. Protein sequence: CASSARTGGLETQYF. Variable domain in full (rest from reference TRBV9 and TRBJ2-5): DSGVTQTPKHLITATGQRVTLRCSPRSGDLSVYWYQQSLDQGLQFLIQYYNGEERAKGNILERFSAQQFPDLHSELNLSSLELGDSALYFCASSARTGGLETQYFGPGTRLLVL.

The CDR3 DNA is TGTGCCAGCAGCCTCGGTGCAGGGAGCAATCAGCCCCAGCATTTT. Its translation is CASSLGAGSNQPQHF. The rearrangement links TRBV3-1 (or the pseudogene TRBV3-2) to TRBJ1-5; the D gene is possibly TRBD1 (5 bases). Germline values: CDR1 LGHDT, CDR2 YNNKEL (reference sequence). This CDR3 comprises 15 residues. Trimming shortened V by 4 bases and J by 1 base, and 11 bases separated the two germline ends.

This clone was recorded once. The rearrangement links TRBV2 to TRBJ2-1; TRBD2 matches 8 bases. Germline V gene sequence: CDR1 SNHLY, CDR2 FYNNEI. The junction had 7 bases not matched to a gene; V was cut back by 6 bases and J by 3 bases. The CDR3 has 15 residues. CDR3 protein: CASRERELGYNEQFF. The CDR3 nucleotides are TGTGCCAGCAGGGAGCGGGAGTTAGGCTACAATGAGCAGTTCTTC.

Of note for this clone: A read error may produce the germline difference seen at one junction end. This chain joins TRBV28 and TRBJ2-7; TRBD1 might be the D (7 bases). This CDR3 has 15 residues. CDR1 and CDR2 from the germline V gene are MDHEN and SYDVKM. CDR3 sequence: CASTGQTGAPQGGTF. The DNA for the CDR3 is TGTGCCAGCACTGGTCAAACAGGGGCCCCACAAGGCGGGACCTTC.

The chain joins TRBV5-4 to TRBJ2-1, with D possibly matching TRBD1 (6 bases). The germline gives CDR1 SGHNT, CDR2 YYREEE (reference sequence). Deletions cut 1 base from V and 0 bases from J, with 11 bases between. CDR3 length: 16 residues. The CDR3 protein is CASSLSGDNSYNEQFF. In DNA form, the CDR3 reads TGTGCCAGCAGCTTGTCCGGGGACAACTCCTACAATGAGCAGTTCTTC.

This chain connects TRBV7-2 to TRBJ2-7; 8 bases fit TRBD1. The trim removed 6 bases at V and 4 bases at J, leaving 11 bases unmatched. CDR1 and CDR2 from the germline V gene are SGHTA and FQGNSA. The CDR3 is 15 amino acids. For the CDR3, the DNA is TGTGCCAGCAGATATGCCGGGACAGGTTATTACGAGCAGTACTTC. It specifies CASRYAGTGYYEQYF.

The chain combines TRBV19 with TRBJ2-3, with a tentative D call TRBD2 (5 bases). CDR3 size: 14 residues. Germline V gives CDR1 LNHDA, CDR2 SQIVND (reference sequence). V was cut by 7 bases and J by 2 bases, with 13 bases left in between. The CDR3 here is CASKPGWDTDTQYF. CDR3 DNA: TGTGCCAGTAAACCGGGATGGGACACAGATACGCAGTATTTT.

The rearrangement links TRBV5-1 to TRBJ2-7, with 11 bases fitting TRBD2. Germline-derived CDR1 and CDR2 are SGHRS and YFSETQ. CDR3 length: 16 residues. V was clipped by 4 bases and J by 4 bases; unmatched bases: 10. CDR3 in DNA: TGCGCCAGCAGCCGCGGACTAGCGGGCGATGATTACGAGCAGTACTTC. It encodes CASSRGLAGDDYEQYF.